Below, 11 T cell receptor beta chains from the same sample are listed, as sequenced in a study of shared clonotypes between healthy human individuals. Sequencing was performed with immunoSEQ multiplex PCR; in TCRdb, only in-frame clones are kept and a portion is missing. The data contain some 380,000 clones, 95% to 97% of them singletons. Sample: memory CD8+ T cells sorted from blood. Subset specified: CD45RO+ cells pooled with CCR7-negative TemRA cells. These receptor sequences come from a man under 40 in good health.

The rearrangement links TRBV7-9 to TRBJ2-1; weak D call: TRBD1 (6 bases). The germline gives CDR1 SEHNR, CDR2 FQNEAQ (reference sequence). V was shortened by 5 bases and J by 3 bases, with 8 bases between the two germline ends. This CDR3 is 13 amino acids long. The CDR3 region is CASSGQIYNEQFF. Written as DNA, the CDR3 is TGTGCCAGCAGCGGACAGATCTACAATGAGCAGTTCTTC.

The chain combines TRBV19 with TRBJ1-3; no reliable D call. From germline, CDR1 is LNHDA and CDR2 SQIVND (reference sequence). The CDR3 loop spans 14 amino acids. V lost 5 bases to trimming and J lost 0 bases, with 8 bases between them. CDR3 sequence (DNA): TGTGCCAGTAGTCCAGTCTCCTCTGGAAACACCATATATTTT. Its translation is CASSPVSSGNTIYF.

The rearrangement joins TRBV20-1 to TRBJ2-1; unclear D gene. V was pared by 1 base and J by 9 bases, with 7 bases between. The CDR3 is 11 residues long. Per germline, CDR1 DFQATT and CDR2 SNEGSKA (reference sequence). The CDR3 here is CSARAWVEQFF. The CDR3 DNA sequence: TGCAGTGCTAGAGCTTGGGTTGAGCAGTTCTTC.

The chain combines TRBV2 with TRBJ2-3; D unclear. Germline-derived CDR1 and CDR2 are SNHLY and FYNNEI. V lost 1 base and J 2 bases, leaving 7 bases between the germline ends. CDR3 size: 14 residues. The CDR3: CASSEVGFTDTQYF. The CDR3 DNA sequence: TGTGCCAGCAGTGAAGTAGGATTCACAGATACGCAGTATTTT.

The chain couples TRBV19 to TRBJ2-7; no clear D gene. CDR1 LNHDA and CDR2 SQIVND come from the germline V gene (reference sequence). The length of the CDR3 is 15 residues. V was pared by 3 bases and J by 2 bases, with 14 bases between. As DNA, the CDR3 is TGTGCCAGTAGTATGTACGGCACTTCGCCCTACGAGCAGTACTTC. The encoded protein is CASSMYGTSPYEQYF.

The V call is TRBV6-4, the J call TRBJ1-2; TRBD1 might be the D (6 bases). V was pared by 8 bases and J by 5 bases, with 15 bases between. The CDR3 contains 13 residues. Germline CDR1 reads MRHNA; CDR2 reads SNTAGT. The CDR3: CASLARTAYGYTF. The CDR3 bases are TGTGCCAGCCTAGCGCGGACAGCATATGGCTACACCTTC.

The J gene is TRBJ2-7, the V gene TRBV6-4; D may be TRBD1 (5 bases). Germline CDR1 MRHNA, CDR2 SNTAGT. Trimming stripped 6 bases from V and 4 bases from J, with 13 bases between. The CDR3 has 13 residues. The CDR3: CASRDLRAYEQYF. The CDR3 bases are TGTGCCAGCAGGGACCTCAGGGCGTACGAGCAGTACTTC.

The chain couples TRBV5-6 to TRBJ2-1, with D uncertain. The CDR3 consists of 15 residues. The germline V gene has CDR1 SGHDT and CDR2 YYEEEE. V dropped 6 bases and J dropped 4 bases, with 17 bases sitting between them. CDR3: CASTYVGPSYNEQFF. The CDR3 DNA reads as TGTGCCAGCACCTACGTCGGGCCTTCTTACAATGAGCAGTTCTTC.

CDR3 sequence: CASSLGASNQPQHF. In DNA form, the CDR3 reads TGTGCCAGCAGCTTAGGGGCTAGCAATCAGCCCCAGCATTTT. V usage is TRBV7-9 and J usage is TRBJ1-5; D unclear. CDR3 length: 14 residues. Deletions cut 1 base from V and 0 bases from J, with 4 bases between. The germline V gene encodes CDR1 SEHNR and CDR2 FQNEAQ (reference sequence).

The chain couples TRBV11-3 to TRBJ1-1, with a possible D match to TRBD1 (5 bases). V lost 5 bases and J 3 bases, leaving 10 bases between the germline ends. The CDR3 sequence is 13 residues long. Germline V lookup: CDR1 SGHNT, CDR2 YENEEA. The CDR3 region has the DNA TGTGCCAGCAGCACCGGGGCCTACACTGAAGCTTTCTTT. Translated: CASSTGAYTEAFF.

The rearrangement joins TRBV19 to TRBJ2-7; 13 bases align to TRBD2. Unmatched junction bases numbered 9, after V lost 6 bases and J lost 1 base. The CDR3 covers 17 residues. CDR1 and CDR2 from the germline V gene are LNHDA and SQIVND (reference sequence). In DNA form, the CDR3 reads TGTGCCAGTAGCCTTGGACTAGCGGGAGCCAAGTCCTACGAGCAGTACTTC. Its translation is CASSLGLAGAKSYEQYF.